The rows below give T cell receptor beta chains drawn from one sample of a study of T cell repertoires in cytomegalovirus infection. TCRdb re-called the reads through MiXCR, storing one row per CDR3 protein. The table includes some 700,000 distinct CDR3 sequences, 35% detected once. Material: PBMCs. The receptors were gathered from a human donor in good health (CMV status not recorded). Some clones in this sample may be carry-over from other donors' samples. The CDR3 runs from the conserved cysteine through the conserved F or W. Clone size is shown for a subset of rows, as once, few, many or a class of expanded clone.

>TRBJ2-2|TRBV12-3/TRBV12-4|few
CASSLRLAANTGELFF
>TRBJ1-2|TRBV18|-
CASSPGVYYGYTF
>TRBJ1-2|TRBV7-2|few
CASSLRGGQGGYTF
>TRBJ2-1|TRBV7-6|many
CASSRTGGKVNEQFF
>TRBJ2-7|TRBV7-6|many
CASSPGPDYEQYF
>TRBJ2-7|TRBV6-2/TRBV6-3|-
CASSYRTSGTLYEQYF
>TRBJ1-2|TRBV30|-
CAWKLDLSNYGYTF
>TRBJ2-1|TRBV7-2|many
CASSLTHSGTVNEQFF
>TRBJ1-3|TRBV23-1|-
CASNRQGEPLDTIYF
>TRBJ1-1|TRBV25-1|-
CASRDTGGNTEAFF
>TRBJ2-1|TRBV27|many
CASTLKRGGGNEQFF
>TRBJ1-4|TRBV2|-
CANRVEGADGTNEKLFF
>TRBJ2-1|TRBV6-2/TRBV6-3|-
CASSYKIGGIYNEQFF
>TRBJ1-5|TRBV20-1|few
CSATPGSNQPQHF
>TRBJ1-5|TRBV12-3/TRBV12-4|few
CASSLGPGQGKGRSNQPQHF
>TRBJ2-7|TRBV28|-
CASRSWTSGRSYEQYF
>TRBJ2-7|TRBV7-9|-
CASSAIAGGPYEQYF
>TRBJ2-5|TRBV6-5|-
CSSSYMSQGDEYF
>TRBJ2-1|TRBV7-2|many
CASSLGRGSGGISYNEQFF
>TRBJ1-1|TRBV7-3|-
CASSLGALGKSEAIF
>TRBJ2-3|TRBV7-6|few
CASSSNLAGGSNGQYF
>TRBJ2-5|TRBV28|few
CASRGGETQYF
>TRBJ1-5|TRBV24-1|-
CATGTIHPSNQPQHF
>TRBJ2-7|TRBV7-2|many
CASSSGQGAYEQYF
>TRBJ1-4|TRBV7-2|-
CASSLLEGGGPHNEKLFF
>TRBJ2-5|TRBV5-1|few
CASSLQGAQETQYF
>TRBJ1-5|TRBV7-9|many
CASSFDGTGAGQPQHF
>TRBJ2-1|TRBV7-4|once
CASSGPGTGGDRGEQFF
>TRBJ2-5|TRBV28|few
CASRADQETQYF
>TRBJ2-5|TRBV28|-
CASSLSPGGKEETQYF
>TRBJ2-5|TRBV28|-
CASNRYGTSARETQYF
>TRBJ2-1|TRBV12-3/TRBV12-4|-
CASSLGAAGPNEQFF
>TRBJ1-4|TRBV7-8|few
CASSARVQGVFLEKLFF
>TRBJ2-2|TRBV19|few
CASSMGSTGELFF
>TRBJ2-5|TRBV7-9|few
CASSLASRQETQYF
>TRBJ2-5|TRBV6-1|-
CASSEARSGEETQYF
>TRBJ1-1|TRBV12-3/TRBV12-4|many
CASRGQGNTEAFF